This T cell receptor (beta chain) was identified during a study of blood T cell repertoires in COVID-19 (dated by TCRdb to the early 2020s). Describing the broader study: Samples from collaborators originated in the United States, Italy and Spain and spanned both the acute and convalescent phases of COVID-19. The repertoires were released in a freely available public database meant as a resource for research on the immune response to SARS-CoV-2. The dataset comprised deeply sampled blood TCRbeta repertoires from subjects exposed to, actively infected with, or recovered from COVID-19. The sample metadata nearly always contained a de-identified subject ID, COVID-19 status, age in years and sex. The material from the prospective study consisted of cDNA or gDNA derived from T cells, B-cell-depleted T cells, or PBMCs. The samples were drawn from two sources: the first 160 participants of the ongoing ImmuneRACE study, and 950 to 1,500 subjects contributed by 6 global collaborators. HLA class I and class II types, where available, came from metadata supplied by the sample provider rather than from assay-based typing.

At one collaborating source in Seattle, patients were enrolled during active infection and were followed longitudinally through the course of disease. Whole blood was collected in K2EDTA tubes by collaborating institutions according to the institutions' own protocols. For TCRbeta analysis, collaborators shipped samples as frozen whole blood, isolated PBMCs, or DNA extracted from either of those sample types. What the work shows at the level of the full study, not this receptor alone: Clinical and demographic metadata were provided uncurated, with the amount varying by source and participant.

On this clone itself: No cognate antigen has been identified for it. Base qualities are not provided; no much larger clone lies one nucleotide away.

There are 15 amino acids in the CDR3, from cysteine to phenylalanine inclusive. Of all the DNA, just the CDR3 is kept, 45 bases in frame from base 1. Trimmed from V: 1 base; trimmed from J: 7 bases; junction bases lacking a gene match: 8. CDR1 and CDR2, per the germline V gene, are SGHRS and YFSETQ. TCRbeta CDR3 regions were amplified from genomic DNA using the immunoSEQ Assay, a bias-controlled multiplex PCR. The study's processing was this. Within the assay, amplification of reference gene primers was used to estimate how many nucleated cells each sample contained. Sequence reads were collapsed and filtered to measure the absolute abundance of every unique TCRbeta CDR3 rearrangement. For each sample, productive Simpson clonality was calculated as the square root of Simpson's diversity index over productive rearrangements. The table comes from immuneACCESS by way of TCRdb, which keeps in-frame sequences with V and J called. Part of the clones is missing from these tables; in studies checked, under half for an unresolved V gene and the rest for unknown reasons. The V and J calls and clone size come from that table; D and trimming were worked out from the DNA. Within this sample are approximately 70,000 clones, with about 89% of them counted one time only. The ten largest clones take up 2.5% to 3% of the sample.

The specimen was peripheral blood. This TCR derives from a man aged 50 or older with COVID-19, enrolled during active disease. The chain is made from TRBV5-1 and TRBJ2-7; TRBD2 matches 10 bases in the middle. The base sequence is TGCGCCAGCAGCTTGCCGGGACTAGCGCTGGCTGAGCAGTACTTC. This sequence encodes CASSLPGLALAEQYF.